A single sample is the source of the 10 T cell receptor beta chains below, sequenced in a study of blood T cell repertoires in COVID-19. Produced via immunoSEQ multiplex PCR; TCRdb's table is partial and in-frame only. The data hold 150,000 to 200,000 clones, with around four fifths observed a single time. Specimen: peripheral blood. The source of these receptors is a young woman with acute or convalescent COVID-19.

This chain connects TRBV5-1 to TRBJ2-1; a weak D match, TRBD1 (5 bases). Germline assignment: CDR1 SGHRS and CDR2 YFSETQ. Trimming stripped 5 bases from V and 6 bases from J, with 9 bases between. The CDR3 loop spans 12 amino acids. The CDR3 nucleotides read TGCGCCAGCAGAGGGGTTCGCAATGAGCAGTTCTTC. Protein: CASRGVRNEQFF. The full variable domain, rest sourced from reference TRBV5-1 and TRBJ2-1, is KAGVTQTPRYLIKTRGQQVTLSCSPISGHRSVSWYQQTPGQGLQFLFEYFSETQRNKGNFPGRFSGRQFSNSRSEMNVSTLELGDSALYLCASRGVRNEQFFGPGTRLTVL.

This clone was seen more than once but under ten times. The rearrangement joins TRBV11-2 to TRBJ1-2; D gene unclear. Trimming cost V 7 bases and J 4 bases, with 16 bases left between them. CDR1 SGHAT and CDR2 FQNNGV come from the germline V gene. This CDR3 spans 14 amino acids. The CDR3 is CASTTGMAGYGYTF. The CDR3, as DNA: TGTGCCAGCACCACCGGCATGGCAGGCTATGGCTACACCTTC.

The chain uses TRBV14 and TRBJ2-7; 13 nucleotides match TRBD2. This CDR3 spans 16 amino acids. Germline assignment: CDR1 SGHDN and CDR2 FVKESK. The V and J ends lost 1 base and 3 bases, in that order; junction bases with no gene match: 3. CDR3 amino acids: CASSQATSGRGYEQYF. DNA of the CDR3: TGTGCCAGCAGCCAAGCTACTAGCGGGAGGGGCTACGAGCAGTACTTC.

CDR3 protein: CASSSELVQYF. CDR3 bases: TGTGCCAGCAGCTCCGAATTAGTGCAGTACTTC. This chain connects TRBV7-9 to TRBJ2-7, with D unclear. Germline values: CDR1 SEHNR, CDR2 FQNEAQ (reference sequence). The CDR3 runs 11 residues. The V end lost 4 bases, the J end lost 9 bases, and 10 bases lay between the germline ends.

The chain employs TRBV11-2 and TRBJ2-1; D is ambiguous. The germline V gene encodes CDR1 SGHAT and CDR2 FQNNGV. There are 14 residues in the CDR3. Trimming took off 6 bases at V and 4 bases at J, with 13 bases between the two ends. The CDR3 here is CASSFQVVYNEQFF. CDR3 sequence (DNA): TGTGCCAGCAGTTTTCAGGTCGTTTACAATGAGCAGTTCTTC.

J is TRBJ1-5 and V is TRBV6-2 or TRBV6-3; the D gene is possibly TRBD1 (6 bases). The CDR3 loop spans 18 amino acids. V dropped 6 bases and J dropped 1 base, with 22 bases sitting between them. CDR1 and CDR2 from the germline V gene are MNHEY and SVGEGT. For the CDR3, the DNA is TGTGCCAGCAGCAGGTTTGCAGGGGCACGGACAAGCAATCAGCCCCAGCATTTT. Residues: CASSRFAGARTSNQPQHF.

The gene calls are TRBV15 and TRBJ1-1; 12 nucleotides align to TRBD1. The CDR3 runs to 15 residues. CDR1 LNHNV and CDR2 YYDKDF come from the germline V gene (reference sequence). The V segment lost 3 bases and the J segment 10 bases; nucleotides outside the gene matches: 9. The CDR3 spells CATSSAGTGGAGAFF. Written as DNA, the CDR3 is TGTGCCACCAGCAGCGCCGGGACAGGGGGCGCGGGAGCTTTCTTT.

The chain joins TRBV4-3 to TRBJ2-3, with D maybe TRBD1 (5 bases). Deletions cut 0 bases from V and 14 bases from J, with 15 bases between. The length of the CDR3 is 13 residues. The germline V gene has CDR1 LGHNA and CDR2 YSLEER. CDR3: CASSQDPGHPPYF. DNA of the CDR3: TGCGCCAGCAGCCAAGATCCCGGACACCCGCCGTATTTT.

The CDR3 loop is CASSSPGRTGVSYEQYF. DNA for the CDR3: TGTGCCAGCAGTTCGCCCGGGAGGACGGGGGTCTCCTACGAGCAGTACTTC. The V call is TRBV27, the J call TRBJ2-7; 7 bases are shared with TRBD2. Germline trimming cut 4 bases from V and 0 bases from J; bases unmatched to any gene: 12. Per the germline V gene, CDR1 is MNHEY and CDR2 is SMNVEV (reference sequence). The CDR3 runs to 17 residues.

This chain uses TRBV5-1 with TRBJ2-7; TRBD2 matches 13 bases. Germline CDR1 and CDR2: SGHRS and YFSETQ. J was trimmed by 6 bases and V by 3 bases; bases with no gene match: 3. This CDR3 is 14 amino acids long. The CDR3 DNA sequence: TGCGCCAGCAGCTCCGGACTAGCGGGAGCCGAGCAGTACTTC. Protein: CASSSGLAGAEQYF.